The rows below give T cell receptor beta chains drawn from one sample of a study of radiotherapy plus CTLA-4 blockade in lung cancer. The protocol was immunoSEQ multiplex PCR, while the TCRdb copy is restricted to in-frame clones and leaves out a portion. The sample includes about 35,000 clones, 85% to 90% of them seen just once. The starting material was peripheral blood, obtained from a patient treated with radiotherapy plus ipilimumab. These receptor sequences come from a human donor with non-small cell lung cancer who had stable disease on radiotherapy plus ipilimumab. CDR3s include the opening cysteine and the closing phenylalanine or tryptophan. The D gene is left open where the match is weak. Size is stated for part of the rows, as once, few or many counts, or as a class when the clone is expanded.

D: TRBD1; length: 14; size: once; J: TRBJ2-7; V: TRBV29-1; DNA: TGCAGCGCCGCCGGGGACAGGGGGATCTACGAGCAGTACTTC; CDR3: CSAAGDRGIYEQYF
D: .; length: 12; size: few; J: TRBJ2-7; V: TRBV5-6; DNA: TGTGCCAGCAGCGCGGTACCCTACGAGCAGTACTTC; CDR3: CASSAVPYEQYF
D: TRBD1; length: 13; size: few; J: TRBJ2-5; V: TRBV7-8; DNA: TGTGCCAGCAGCACCGGGACAGAAGAGACCCAGTACTTC; CDR3: CASSTGTEETQYF
D: TRBD2; length: 17; size: .; J: TRBJ2-1; V: TRBV27; DNA: TGTGCCAGCAGTACAAGGACTAGCGGGATGTCCTACAATGAGCAGTTCTTC; CDR3: CASSTRTSGMSYNEQFF
D: .; length: 14; size: once; J: TRBJ2-5; V: TRBV7-2; DNA: TGTGCCAGCAGCCTAAGCGGGTCACAAGAGACCCAGTACTTC; CDR3: CASSLSGSQETQYF
D: TRBD2; length: 16; size: .; J: TRBJ2-1; V: TRBV4-3; DNA: TGCGCCAGCAGCCAAGATCCTAGCGGGAGTTCGAATGAGCAGTTCTTC; CDR3: CASSQDPSGSSNEQFF
D: .; length: 13; size: .; J: TRBJ2-1; V: TRBV5-6; DNA: TGTGCCAGCAGCTTGGGGGGGGACAATGAGCAGTTCTTC; CDR3: CASSLGGDNEQFF
D: TRBD1; length: 17; size: .; J: TRBJ2-6; V: TRBV7-3; DNA: TGTGCCAGCAGCCCTCGACAGGGAGAGGCTGGGGCCAACGTCCTGACTTTC; CDR3: CASSPRQGEAGANVLTF
D: TRBD1; length: 15; size: .; J: TRBJ2-1; V: TRBV7-9; DNA: TGTGCCAGCAGCTTTATACAGGGGGCGGGGAATGAGCAGTTCTTC; CDR3: CASSFIQGAGNEQFF
D: .; length: 15; size: .; J: TRBJ2-2; V: TRBV18; DNA: TGTGCCAGCTCTCTGGCGGGACCCAGCACCGGGGAGCTGTTTTTT; CDR3: CASSLAGPSTGELFF
D: TRBD1; length: 14; size: .; J: TRBJ2-7; V: TRBV7-9; DNA: TGTGCCAGCAGCGCGAGGGACAGGGGTTGGGAGCAGTACTTC; CDR3: CASSARDRGWEQYF
D: .; length: 15; size: .; J: TRBJ1-4; V: TRBV9; DNA: TGTGCCAGCAGCGTAGGAGGAGGAGGTAATGAAAAACTGTTTTTT; CDR3: CASSVGGGGNEKLFF
D: .; length: 15; size: .; J: TRBJ2-5; V: TRBV1; DNA: TGCACCAGCAGCCAAGGACTAGCGGGATTAGAGACCCAGTACTTC; CDR3: CTSSQGLAGLETQYF
D: TRBD1; length: 15; size: .; J: TRBJ2-7; V: TRBV15; DNA: TGTGCCACCAGCGAGCGCAGGGGGCGGAGGTACGAGCAGTACTTC; CDR3: CATSERRGRRYEQYF
D: TRBD2; length: 17; size: .; J: TRBJ2-1; V: TRBV7-6; DNA: TGTGCCAGCAGCTTCGACTCCGGGACTAGCGGGAGATATGGGCAGTTCTTC; CDR3: CASSFDSGTSGRYGQFF
D: TRBD1; length: 16; size: once; J: TRBJ2-3; V: TRBV11-2; DNA: TGTGCCAGCAGCCCAGGACAGGGCCGTATCACAGATACGCAGTATTTT; CDR3: CASSPGQGRITDTQYF
D: TRBD1; length: 15; size: .; J: TRBJ2-3; V: TRBV19; DNA: TGTGCCAGTACCGGGACAGCAACTAGCACAGATACGCAGTATTTT; CDR3: CASTGTATSTDTQYF
D: .; length: 19; size: .; J: TRBJ2-2; V: TRBV5-6; DNA: TGTGCCAGCAGCCCCTGGCTCCGGATCTCAGGTACCCACACCGGGGAGCTGTTTTTT; CDR3: CASSPWLRISGTHTGELFF
D: .; length: 14; size: .; J: TRBJ2-5; V: TRBV9; DNA: TGTGCCACCCGGTGGGGGGGCATCCAAGAGACCCAGTACTTC; CDR3: CATRWGGIQETQYF
D: TRBD2; length: 16; size: .; J: TRBJ2-1; V: TRBV28; DNA: TGTGCCAGCAGTTTAACGACTAGCGGGACGTACAATGAGCAGTTCTTC; CDR3: CASSLTTSGTYNEQFF
D: TRBD1; length: 13; size: once; J: TRBJ2-7; V: TRBV5-1; DNA: TGCGCCAGCAGCTCCGGGACAGGGTCCGAGCAGTACTTC; CDR3: CASSSGTGSEQYF
D: TRBD1; length: 14; size: .; J: TRBJ2-3; V: TRBV7-3; DNA: TGTGCCAGCAGATCGGACAGGCCAACGGATACGCAGTATTTT; CDR3: CASRSDRPTDTQYF
D: TRBD2; length: 15; size: .; J: TRBJ2-1; V: TRBV4-1; DNA: TGCGCCAGCAGCCAAGGAGCGGGGATCTACAATGAGCAGTTCTTC; CDR3: CASSQGAGIYNEQFF
D: .; length: 14; size: .; J: TRBJ1-5; V: TRBV7-2; DNA: TGTGCCAGCACCGTCGCCGGTAGCAATCAGCCCCAGCATTTT; CDR3: CASTVAGSNQPQHF
D: TRBD2; length: 17; size: .; J: TRBJ2-7; V: TRBV27; DNA: TGTGCCAGCAGTTCCGACCTCTCAAGCGGGGGAAGGGACGAGCAGTACTTC; CDR3: CASSSDLSSGGRDEQYF
D: .; length: 13; size: .; J: TRBJ2-7; V: TRBV4-3; DNA: TGCGCCAGCAGCCAAGGAGTTGACTACGAGCAGTACTTC; CDR3: CASSQGVDYEQYF
D: .; length: 12; size: .; J: TRBJ2-7; V: TRBV28; DNA: TGTGCCACTGGGCGACAGATGGACGAGCAGTACTTC; CDR3: CATGRQMDEQYF
D: TRBD1; length: 15; size: .; J: TRBJ1-2; V: TRBV18; DNA: TGTGCCAGCTCACCAAATCGGGACAGGCCGTATGGCTACACCTTC; CDR3: CASSPNRDRPYGYTF
D: TRBD1; length: 14; size: once; J: TRBJ1-1; V: TRBV6-5; DNA: TGTGCCAGCAGTTGGGACAGGAAGAACACTGAAGCTTTCTTT; CDR3: CASSWDRKNTEAFF
D: TRBD1; length: 15; size: .; J: TRBJ2-2; V: TRBV4-3; DNA: TGCGCCAGCAGCTTCTATGACAGGGAAATACGGGAGCTGTTTTTT; CDR3: CASSFYDREIRELFF
D: .; length: 16; size: once; J: TRBJ2-2; V: TRBV7-7; DNA: TGTGCCAGCATTCTCCCCCCGGGGGGCAACACCGGGGAGCTGTTTTTT; CDR3: CASILPPGGNTGELFF
D: TRBD2; length: 16; size: .; J: TRBJ2-3; V: TRBV30; DNA: TGTGCCTGGAGTGCGATGACTAGCGCTAGCACAGATACGCAGTATTTT; CDR3: CAWSAMTSASTDTQYF
D: .; length: 12; size: .; J: TRBJ2-7; V: TRBV5-6; DNA: TGTGCCAGCAGCCCCCTCGGGTACGAGCAGTACTTC; CDR3: CASSPLGYEQYF
D: TRBD1; length: 14; size: .; J: TRBJ2-7; V: TRBV27; DNA: TGTGCCAGCAGCCCCCGACAGGGCTCCTACGAGCAGTACTTC; CDR3: CASSPRQGSYEQYF
D: TRBD2; length: 15; size: few; J: TRBJ2-7; V: TRBV11-3; DNA: TGTGCCAGCAGGACCCAGCGGGAGGGGACCTACGAGCAGTACTTC; CDR3: CASRTQREGTYEQYF
D: .; length: 15; size: .; J: TRBJ2-3; V: TRBV27; DNA: TGTGCCAGCAGTTACGGGACTCTTGGGTTCGATACGCAGTATTTT; CDR3: CASSYGTLGFDTQYF
D: TRBD1; length: 16; size: .; J: TRBJ1-1; V: TRBV2; DNA: TGTGCCAGCAGTGTAGGGGACAGGGGCTCCTACACTGAAGCTTTCTTT; CDR3: CASSVGDRGSYTEAFF
D: TRBD1; length: 17; size: once; J: TRBJ2-5; V: TRBV9; DNA: TGTGCCAGCAGCGTAGGAGGGCCAGGACAGGGGAAAGAGACCCAGTACTTC; CDR3: CASSVGGPGQGKETQYF
D: TRBD1; length: 13; size: .; J: TRBJ2-7; V: TRBV11-2; DNA: TGTGCCAGCGGGACAGAGGTAACCTACGAGCAGTACTTC; CDR3: CASGTEVTYEQYF
D: .; length: 12; size: .; J: TRBJ2-3; V: TRBV10-3; DNA: TGTGCCATCAGTGAGGAGGCAGATACGCAGTATTTT; CDR3: CAISEEADTQYF
D: .; length: 14; size: .; J: TRBJ2-2; V: TRBV11-2; DNA: TGTGCCAGCAGCTTAAGGAACGGCGGCGGGGAGCTGTTTTTT; CDR3: CASSLRNGGGELFF